The 29 T cell receptor beta chains reported below all come from one sample, sequenced in a study of T cell responses to AZD1222 COVID-19 vaccine. Sequencing was performed with immunoSEQ multiplex PCR; in TCRdb, only in-frame clones are kept and a portion is missing. Found here are about 99,000 clones, about 85% of them singletons; the top ten hold 2.9%. This specimen was peripheral blood, taken on day 0 of AZD1222 vaccination. These receptors all come from an adult in good health.

V gene TRBV7-3 combines with J gene TRBJ2-2; the D is unclear. CDR3 length equals 11 residues. Trimming stripped 3 bases from V and 8 bases from J, with 4 bases between. Looked up from germline, CDR1 is SGHTA and CDR2 is FQGTGA. Here the CDR3 DNA reads TGTGCCAGCAGCTTTGGAGGGGAGCTGTTTTTT. The encoded protein is CASSFGGELFF.

This rearrangement joins TRBV5-6 to TRBJ1-5; 7 positions agree with TRBD1. The germline V gene encodes CDR1 SGHDT and CDR2 YYEEEE. This CDR3 is built from 18 residues. V was clipped by 4 bases and J by 4 bases; unmatched bases: 17. The chain's CDR3 is CASSQQKQATGLNQPQHF. CDR3 DNA sequence: TGTGCCAGCAGCCAACAGAAACAAGCGACAGGGCTGAATCAGCCCCAGCATTTT.

The rearrangement uses TRBV6-5 and TRBJ1-2; D may be TRBD1 (6 bases). In germline, CDR1 is MNHEY, CDR2 SVGAGI. The V end was cut by 6 bases, the J end by 8 bases, with 16 bases between. This CDR3 comprises 13 residues. The CDR3 DNA sequence: TGTGCCAGCAGGAGGGGGTTGAATAGCGGCTACACCTTC. This translates into CASRRGLNSGYTF.

J is TRBJ2-2 and V is TRBV7-3; TRBD2 might be the D (6 bases). CDR1 is SGHTA, CDR2 FQGTGA, per germline. CDR3 size: 14 residues. V gave up 3 bases and J gave up 5 bases, with 10 bases separating them. The CDR3 nucleotides are TGTGCCAGCAGCTTCGGGGGTAGGACCGGGGAGCTGTTTTTT. This codes for CASSFGGRTGELFF.

The chain employs TRBV20-1 and TRBJ2-7; TRBD2 is a possible D gene (5 bases). The germline V gene encodes CDR1 DFQATT and CDR2 SNEGSKA (reference sequence). V was trimmed by 5 bases and J by 7 bases, leaving 12 bases between them. The CDR3 length is 11 residues. In nucleotides, the CDR3 is TGCAGTGCTCCCGGCCGGGATGAGCAGTACGTC. Encoded protein: CSAPGRDEQYV.

The V gene is TRBV4-2, the J gene TRBJ1-2, with TRBD1 matching 8 bases. V gave up 0 bases and J gave up 4 bases; unmatched junction bases: 4. Germline CDR1 and CDR2: LGHNA and YNFKEQ. CDR3 size: 15 residues. The CDR3 is CASSQEAGGGYGYTF. For the CDR3, the DNA is TGTGCCAGCAGCCAAGAAGCAGGGGGCGGCTATGGCTACACCTTC.

The chain is built from TRBV6-4 and TRBJ2-3; 13 nucleotides match TRBD2. This CDR3 has 16 amino acids. CDR1 and CDR2 (germline): MRHNA, SNTAGT. V was pared by 4 bases and J by 2 bases, with 3 bases of the junction left unmatched. In DNA, the CDR3 is TGTGCCAGCAGTGCCACTAGCGGGGGGGCCACAGATACGCAGTATTTT. Protein sequence: CASSATSGGATDTQYF.

The gene calls are TRBV7-2 and TRBJ2-6; D remains unclear. The germline gives CDR1 SGHTA, CDR2 FQGNSA. The V end was cut by 5 bases, the J end by 2 bases, with 10 bases between. This CDR3 spans 15 amino acids. CDR3 bases: TGTGCCAGCAGCAAACTACAGCCTGGGGCCAACGTCCTGACTTTC. This sequence encodes CASSKLQPGANVLTF.

This chain uses TRBV7-3 with TRBJ2-1; D gene ambiguous. CDR1 and CDR2 from the germline V gene are SGHTA and FQGTGA. The CDR3 is 15 residues long. Trimming pared 5 bases from V and 1 base from J, leaving 12 bases between. CDR3 region: CASSPELGSYNEQFF. In DNA form, the CDR3 reads TGTGCCAGCAGCCCAGAATTAGGGTCCTACAATGAGCAGTTCTTC.

The chain links TRBV6-6 to TRBJ1-5; tentatively, D is TRBD1 (5 bases). The CDR3 has 16 residues. Germline CDR1 reads MNHNY; CDR2 reads SVGAGI (reference sequence). Trimming pared 0 bases from V and 5 bases from J, leaving 14 bases between. In nucleotides, the CDR3 is TGTGCCAGCAGTTACTCCGTTGGGGGGGTATATCAGCCCCAGCATTTT. It codes for CASSYSVGGVYQPQHF.

The rearrangement uses TRBV3-1 (or the pseudogene TRBV3-2) and TRBJ2-3, with D tentatively TRBD1 (6 bases). The V gene's germline CDR1 is LGHDT and CDR2 YNNKEL (reference sequence). V was pared by 6 bases and J by 1 base, with 14 bases between. The CDR3 is 15 residues long. Here the CDR3 DNA reads TGTGCCAGCAGTCCACAGGGTTTGGGCACAGATACGCAGTATTTT. Amino acids: CASSPQGLGTDTQYF.

This chain links TRBV27 with TRBJ1-1; D unclear. With 0 bases removed from V and 5 bases from J, the gap between germline ends came to 7 bases. This CDR3 contains 13 residues. Germline V gene lookup returns CDR1 MNHEY and CDR2 SMNVEV (reference sequence). CDR3 coding DNA: TGTGCCAGCAGTTTATCGGCGGAGACTGAAGCTTTCTTT. This codes for CASSLSAETEAFF.

J is TRBJ1-1 and V is TRBV9; D not resolved. Between the trimmed V and J ends, which lost 3 bases and 14 bases, there was a span of 14 bases. The CDR3 spans 11 residues. Germline V gene sequence: CDR1 SGDLS, CDR2 YYNGEE. CDR3 DNA: TGTGCCAGCAGCGGAGGGAAGGTTTGCTTCTTT. It yields the protein CASSGGKVCFF.

The CDR3 DNA reads as TGTGCCAGCAGCCCCGGGACACAACGCGAGCAGTACTTC. The encoded protein is CASSPGTQREQYF. J is TRBJ2-7 and V is TRBV7-6, with D tentatively TRBD1 (6 bases). The CDR3 extends over 13 amino acids. The V end was cut by 5 bases, the J end by 6 bases, with 14 bases between. Germline-derived CDR1 and CDR2 are SGHVS and FNYEAQ.

V gene TRBV19 combines with J gene TRBJ1-1, with D perhaps matching TRBD1 (5 bases). Between the trimmed V and J ends, which lost 8 bases and 4 bases, there was a span of 17 bases. The CDR3 is 14 residues long. Germline V gene sequence: CDR1 LNHDA, CDR2 SQIVND (reference sequence). In DNA form, the CDR3 reads TGTGCCAGTCGAGCCGAAGGGGTGGGCACTGAAGCTTTCTTT. Its translation is CASRAEGVGTEAFF. Drawing the rest from reference TRBV19 and TRBJ1-1, the complete variable domain is DGGITQSPKYLFRKEGQNVTLSCEQNLNHDAMYWYRQDPGQGLRLIYYSQIVNDFQKGDIAEGYSVSREKKESFPLTVTSAQKNPTAFYLCASRAEGVGTEAFFGQGTRLTVV.

This chain uses TRBV4-3 with TRBJ1-2, with TRBD1 matching over 8 bases. The CDR3 totals 17 residues. From germline, CDR1 is LGHNA and CDR2 YSLEER. With V trimmed by 0 bases and J by 8 bases, 14 bases remained unmatched. DNA for the CDR3: TGCGCCAGCAGCCAAGACCATCGGACAGGGACCTTTGGCGGCTACACCTTC. Its protein product is CASSQDHRTGTFGGYTF.

The chain's CDR3 is CASSPGTTNTGELFF. The CDR3 region has the DNA TGTGCCAGTAGTCCCGGGACAACGAACACCGGGGAGCTGTTTTTT. The genes are TRBV19 and TRBJ2-2, with D tentatively TRBD1 (6 bases). V was cut by 5 bases and J by 0 bases, with 10 bases left in between. Germline values: CDR1 LNHDA, CDR2 SQIVND (reference sequence). This CDR3 region has 15 residues.

The CDR3 is CASSARPPEQETQYF. For the CDR3, the DNA is TGTGCCAGTAGTGCCCGCCCGCCTGAACAAGAGACCCAGTACTTC. J is TRBJ2-5 and V is TRBV19, with D hard to call. V was cut by 5 bases and J by 2 bases, with 15 bases left in between. The CDR3 is 15 residues long. Germline values: CDR1 LNHDA, CDR2 SQIVND (reference sequence). The full variable domain, its missing parts supplied by reference TRBV19 and TRBJ2-5, is DGGITQSPKYLFRKEGQNVTLSCEQNLNHDAMYWYRQDPGQGLRLIYYSQIVNDFQKGDIAEGYSVSREKKESFPLTVTSAQKNPTAFYLCASSARPPEQETQYFGPGTRLLVL.

This rearrangement joins TRBV2 to TRBJ2-7, with D possibly being TRBD2 (5 bases). CDR1 and CDR2 (germline): SNHLY, FYNNEI. CDR3 length: 12 residues. V was trimmed by 8 bases and J by 6 bases, leaving 14 bases between them. The CDR3 is CASDDPRGEQYV. The CDR3 region has the DNA TGTGCCAGCGATGACCCCCGGGGCGAGCAGTACGTC.

The V call is TRBV7-9, the J call TRBJ1-1, with a possible D match to TRBD1 (5 bases). Germline values: CDR1 SEHNR, CDR2 FQNEAQ (reference sequence). With 2 bases removed from V and 9 bases from J, the gap between germline ends came to 16 bases. CDR3 length: 14 residues. The CDR3 sequence is CASSLREFAGKAFF. The CDR3, as DNA: TGTGCCAGCAGCTTAAGGGAGTTTGCAGGGAAAGCTTTCTTT.

The chain is built from TRBV15 and TRBJ1-6; 9 nucleotides agree with TRBD1. The germline CDR1 and CDR2 sequences are LNHNV and YYDKDF (reference sequence). The CDR3 totals 13 residues. Losses at the gene ends were 3 bases for V and 13 bases for J; bases not matched to a gene: 4. The CDR3 here is CATSRGQGLPLHF. The CDR3 nucleotides read TGTGCCACCAGCAGGGGACAGGGTTTGCCCCTCCACTTT.

J is TRBJ1-5 and V is TRBV18; no definite D call. Germline CDR1 KGHSH, CDR2 LQKENI. The CDR3 runs to 12 residues. Trimming took 2 bases from V and 7 from J, leaving 6 bases between them. CDR3 nucleotide sequence: TGTGCCAGCTCACCAAGTCCACAGCCCCAGCATTTT. Its translation is CASSPSPQPQHF.

The rearrangement links TRBV20-1 to TRBJ1-1; perhaps TRBD1 as D (5 bases). This CDR3 comprises 11 residues. V gave up 2 bases and J gave up 12 bases, with 13 bases separating them. Germline-derived CDR1 and CDR2 are DFQATT and SNEGSKA (reference sequence). CDR3 sequence reads: CSARPGPDTFF. In DNA, the CDR3 is TGCAGTGCTAGACCAGGGCCCGATACTTTCTTT.

This chain uses TRBV10-2 with TRBJ2-7, with a possible D match to TRBD2 (6 bases). The V end lost 3 bases, the J end lost 2 bases, and 14 bases lay between the germline ends. Germline-derived CDR1 and CDR2 are WSHSY and SAAADI. This CDR3 is built from 15 residues. The CDR3 region is CASSDWGEAPYEQYF. The CDR3, as DNA: TGCGCCAGCAGTGATTGGGGGGAGGCTCCCTACGAGCAGTACTTC.

This clone was observed once. The rearrangement joins TRBV19 to TRBJ1-2; TRBD1 agrees at 7 bases. Germline V gene data show CDR1 as LNHDA and CDR2 as SQIVND (reference sequence). V gave up 7 bases and J gave up 4 bases; unmatched junction bases: 15. This CDR3 is built from 16 residues. The CDR3 sequence is CASTPTPGQILYGYTF. DNA of the CDR3: TGTGCCAGTACCCCAACTCCGGGACAGATACTCTATGGCTACACCTTC.

The chain joins TRBV9 to TRBJ2-5, with D tentatively TRBD2 (5 bases). Germline values: CDR1 SGDLS, CDR2 YYNGEE. This CDR3 has 14 residues. V was cut by 0 bases and J by 4 bases, with 10 bases left in between. CDR3 nucleotide sequence: TGTGCCAGCAGCGTAGGAGTAGAGGGAGAGACCCAGTACTTC. This codes for CASSVGVEGETQYF.

This chain uses TRBV6-5 with TRBJ1-6; D not certain. CDR3 length: 15 residues. V shed 5 bases and J shed 9 bases, with 17 bases lying between them. Germline CDR1 MNHEY, CDR2 SVGAGI. This CDR3 is CASSPRLVPGSPLHF. In DNA, the CDR3 is TGTGCCAGCAGTCCACGACTTGTTCCGGGTTCACCCCTCCACTTT.

The chain is built from TRBV6-5 and TRBJ1-5; 7 positions match TRBD1. The CDR3 runs to 15 residues. The V gene end was trimmed by 8 bases and the J gene end by 4 bases; junction bases not matched to a gene: 11. Germline V gene lookup returns CDR1 MNHEY and CDR2 SVGAGI. CDR3 residues: CASDRVIVLNQPQHF. CDR3 in DNA: TGTGCCAGCGACAGGGTGATAGTGTTGAATCAGCCCCAGCATTTT.

This clone was detected only a few times. This chain links TRBV24-1 with TRBJ1-2, with D possibly matching TRBD1 (6 bases). This CDR3 spans 14 amino acids. CDR1 and CDR2 from the germline V gene are KGHDR and SFDVKD. The ends were cut back, 3 bases at V and 3 bases at J, with 10 bases in the middle. CDR3 protein: CATSDPTGDYGYTF. The CDR3 coding sequence is TGTGCCACCAGTGATCCGACAGGAGACTATGGCTACACCTTC.